The 10 T cell receptor beta chains listed next were all sequenced from one sample in a study of human T cells and chemical hapten exposure (dated by TCRdb to the early 2020s). The library was prepared using RACE. The reads were generated on a NextSeq 500. The public reads were run again by TCRdb, first through fastp at Q25 and then through MiXCR, and only productive beta chains were kept. Under each unique CDR3 protein, matching rows form one entry showing the most common genes and DNA. The sample table shows some 190,000 distinct CDR3 sequences, and about a fifth are seen once. 6% to 8% of the sample is in the top ten clones. The time point label corresponds to: patch test 1, 2 weeks after DPC sensitization. The sample's treatment or condition, from its label and the paper: therapeutic diphenylcyclopropenone sensitization with weekly scalp DPC. Material: whole blood, obtained in connection with sensitization to the hapten diphenylcyclopropenone (DPC). These receptors all come from a woman aged 50 to 65 with alopecia areata. Some clones in this sample may be carry-over from other donors' samples.

The V gene is TRBV7-2, the J gene TRBJ2-1; 8 bases are shared with TRBD2. Unmatched junction bases numbered 11, after V lost 1 base and J lost 6 bases. Germline CDR1 SGHTA, CDR2 FQGNSA. This CDR3 region has 17 residues. This CDR3 reads CASSLVAFSGGGNEQFF. CDR3 coding DNA: TGTGCCAGCAGCTTAGTAGCTTTTTCGGGAGGGGGCAATGAGCAGTTCTTC.

The chain is built from TRBV7-2 and TRBJ2-1; no clear D gene. The ends were cut back, 2 bases at V and 6 bases at J, with 14 bases in the middle. The V gene's germline CDR1 is SGHTA and CDR2 FQGNSA. This CDR3 region has 15 residues. CDR3 nucleotide sequence: TGTGCCAGCAGCTTAAGTAACGGACCGCCCAATGAGCAGTTCTTC. The encoded protein is CASSLSNGPPNEQFF.

In this sample, this clonotype turned up many times. The J gene is TRBJ2-5, the V gene TRBV6-2 or TRBV6-3; D remains ambiguous. Between the trimmed V and J ends, which lost 2 bases and 5 bases, there was a span of 3 bases. Germline-derived CDR1 and CDR2 are MNHEY and SVGEGT. This CDR3 region has 11 residues. The CDR3 bases are TGTGCCAGCAGTTACGGGGAGACCCAGTACTTC. Protein product: CASSYGETQYF.

This chain joins TRBV7-9 and TRBJ1-5, with 9 bases fitting TRBD1. The germline V gene encodes CDR1 SEHNR and CDR2 FQNEAQ (reference sequence). Losses at the gene ends were 4 bases for V and 6 bases for J; bases not matched to a gene: 4. CDR3 length equals 14 residues. The CDR3 DNA sequence: TGTGCCAGCAGCTATGGGGACAGGGCTCAGCCCCAGCATTTT. The encoded protein is CASSYGDRAQPQHF.

In its sample, this clonotype was seen a few times. The V call is TRBV2, the J call TRBJ1-2; D unresolved. This CDR3 is 12 amino acids long. The V and J ends lost 8 bases and 4 bases respectively, with 11 bases between them. Germline assignment: CDR1 SNHLY and CDR2 FYNNEI. The CDR3 region has the DNA TGTGCCAGCTCCCCCAGGTTCTATGGCTACACCTTC. This codes for CASSPRFYGYTF.

V gene TRBV5-1 combines with J gene TRBJ1-6; D might be TRBD1 (5 bases). In germline, CDR1 is SGHRS, CDR2 YFSETQ. The CDR3 totals 15 residues. Trimming stripped 1 base from V and 7 bases from J, with 12 bases between. As DNA, the CDR3 is TGCGCCAGCAGCTTGTGGAGCAGGGACAATTCACCCCTCCACTTT. Amino acid sequence: CASSLWSRDNSPLHF.

The chain recombines TRBV20-1 with TRBJ2-7, with 11 bases matching TRBD2. Losses at the gene ends were 2 bases for V and 3 bases for J; bases not matched to a gene: 0. This CDR3 spans 13 amino acids. Per germline, CDR1 DFQATT and CDR2 SNEGSKA (reference sequence). CDR3 sequence reads: CSARTSGSYEQYF. The CDR3 DNA reads as TGCAGTGCTAGAACTAGCGGGAGCTACGAGCAGTACTTC.

The J gene is TRBJ2-3, the V gene TRBV7-9; TRBD2 aligns across 10 bases. CDR3 length: 16 amino acids. Unmatched junction bases numbered 8, after V lost 5 bases and J lost 3 bases. Germline V lookup: CDR1 SEHNR, CDR2 FQNEAQ (reference sequence). The CDR3 protein is CASSRFGAGGTDTQYF. In DNA form, the CDR3 reads TGTGCCAGCAGCCGATTCGGAGCGGGAGGGACAGATACGCAGTATTTT.

The chain carries TRBV18 and TRBJ2-1, with 11 positions matching TRBD2. The germline gives CDR1 KGHSH, CDR2 LQKENI. This CDR3 is built from 16 residues. After removal of 3 bases from V and 4 bases from J, the junction contained 5 bases not matched to a gene. CDR3: CASSPTSGTVYNEQFF. The CDR3 DNA follows: TGTGCCAGCTCACCGACTAGCGGGACGGTGTACAATGAGCAGTTCTTC.

The V call is TRBV11-2, the J call TRBJ1-1, with 7 positions matching TRBD1. The trim removed 3 bases at V and 0 bases at J, leaving 7 bases unmatched. The CDR3 loop spans 16 amino acids. Germline V gene lookup returns CDR1 SGHAT and CDR2 FQNNGV. This CDR3 reads CASSFQGVGLNTEAFF. CDR3 DNA: TGTGCCAGCAGCTTCCAGGGGGTAGGGCTGAACACTGAAGCTTTCTTT.